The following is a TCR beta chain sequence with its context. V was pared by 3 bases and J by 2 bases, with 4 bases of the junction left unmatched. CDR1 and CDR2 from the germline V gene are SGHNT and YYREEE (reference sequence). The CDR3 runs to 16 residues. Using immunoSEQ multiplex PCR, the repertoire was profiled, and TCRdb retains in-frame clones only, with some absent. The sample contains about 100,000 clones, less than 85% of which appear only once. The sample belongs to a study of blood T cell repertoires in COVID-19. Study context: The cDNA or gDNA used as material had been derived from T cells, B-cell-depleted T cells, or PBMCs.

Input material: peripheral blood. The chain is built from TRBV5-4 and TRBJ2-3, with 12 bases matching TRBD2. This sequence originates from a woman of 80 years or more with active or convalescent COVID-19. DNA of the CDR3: TGTGCCAGCAGCTGGGGACTAGCGGGCCTCACAGATACGCAGTATTTT. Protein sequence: CASSWGLAGLTDTQYF.